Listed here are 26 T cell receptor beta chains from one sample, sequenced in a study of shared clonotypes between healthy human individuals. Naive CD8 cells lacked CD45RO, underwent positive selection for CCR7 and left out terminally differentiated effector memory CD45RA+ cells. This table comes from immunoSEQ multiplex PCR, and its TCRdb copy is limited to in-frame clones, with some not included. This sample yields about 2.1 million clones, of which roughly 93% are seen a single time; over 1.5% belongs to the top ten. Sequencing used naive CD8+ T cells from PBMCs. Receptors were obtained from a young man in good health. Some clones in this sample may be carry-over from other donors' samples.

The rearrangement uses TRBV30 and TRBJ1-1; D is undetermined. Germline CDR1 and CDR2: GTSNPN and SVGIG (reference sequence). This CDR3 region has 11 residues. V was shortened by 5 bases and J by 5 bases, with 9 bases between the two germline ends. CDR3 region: CAWGRSTEAFF. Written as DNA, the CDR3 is TGTGCCTGGGGGCGGTCGACTGAAGCTTTCTTT.

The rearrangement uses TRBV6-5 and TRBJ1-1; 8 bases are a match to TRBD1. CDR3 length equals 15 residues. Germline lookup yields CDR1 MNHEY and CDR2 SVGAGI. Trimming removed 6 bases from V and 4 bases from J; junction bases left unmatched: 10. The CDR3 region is CASSPRQGFGTEAFF. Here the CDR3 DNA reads TGTGCCAGCAGCCCTAGACAGGGGTTCGGCACTGAAGCTTTCTTT.

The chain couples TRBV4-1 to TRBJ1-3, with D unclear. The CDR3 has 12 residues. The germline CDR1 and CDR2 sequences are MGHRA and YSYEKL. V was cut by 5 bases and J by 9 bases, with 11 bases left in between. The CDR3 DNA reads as TGCGCCAGCAGCGCGCCTAGTGGCACCATATATTTT. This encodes CASSAPSGTIYF.

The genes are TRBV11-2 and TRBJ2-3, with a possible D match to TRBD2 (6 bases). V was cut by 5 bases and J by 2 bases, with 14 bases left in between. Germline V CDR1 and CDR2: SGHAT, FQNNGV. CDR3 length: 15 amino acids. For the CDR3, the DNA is TGTGCCAGCAGCCCCTTTCCGGGGGTCACAGATACGCAGTATTTT. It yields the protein CASSPFPGVTDTQYF.

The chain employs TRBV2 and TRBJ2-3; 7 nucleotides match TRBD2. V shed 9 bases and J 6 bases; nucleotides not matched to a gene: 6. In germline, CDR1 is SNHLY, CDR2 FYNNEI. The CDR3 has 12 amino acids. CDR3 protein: CASVGGIDTQYF. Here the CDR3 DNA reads TGTGCCAGTGTGGGAGGGATTGATACGCAGTATTTT.

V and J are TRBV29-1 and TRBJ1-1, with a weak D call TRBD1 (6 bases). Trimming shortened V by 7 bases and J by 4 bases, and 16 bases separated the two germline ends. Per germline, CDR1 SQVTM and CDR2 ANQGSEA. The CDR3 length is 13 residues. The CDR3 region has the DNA TGCAGCGGGGTAGGTATGGGGGCCACTGAAGCTTTCTTT. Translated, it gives CSGVGMGATEAFF.

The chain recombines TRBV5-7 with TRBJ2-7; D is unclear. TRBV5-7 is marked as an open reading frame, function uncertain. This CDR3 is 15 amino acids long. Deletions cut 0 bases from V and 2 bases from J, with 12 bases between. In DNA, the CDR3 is TGTGCCAGCAGCTTGGACGCGTTGGGGACCTACGAGCAGTACTTC. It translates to CASSLDALGTYEQYF.

The CDR3 bases are TGCGCCAGCAGCCAAAGCTTCGGTAGAGACTACGAGCAGTACTTC. Amino acids: CASSQSFGRDYEQYF. The chain employs TRBV5-1 and TRBJ2-7; D is unresolved. Germline V lookup: CDR1 SGHRS, CDR2 YFSETQ. The CDR3 extends over 15 amino acids. V lost 4 bases and J lost 3, with 17 bases in between.

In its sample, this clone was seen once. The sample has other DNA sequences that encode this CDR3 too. CDR3 sequence: CASSPPDNEQFF. Written as DNA, the CDR3 is TGTGCCAGCAGCCCCCCTGACAATGAGCAGTTCTTC. V is TRBV9 and J is TRBJ2-1; no firm D call. Germline CDR1 is SGDLS and CDR2 is YYNGEE. The length of the CDR3 is 12 residues. With 4 bases removed from V and 5 bases from J, the gap between germline ends came to 7 bases.

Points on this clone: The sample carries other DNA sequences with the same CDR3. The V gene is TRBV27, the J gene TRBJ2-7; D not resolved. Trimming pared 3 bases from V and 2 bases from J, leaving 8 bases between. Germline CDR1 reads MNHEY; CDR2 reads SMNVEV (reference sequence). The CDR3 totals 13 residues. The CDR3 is CASSLRLTYEQYF. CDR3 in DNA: TGTGCCAGCAGTTTGAGGCTCACCTACGAGCAGTACTTC.

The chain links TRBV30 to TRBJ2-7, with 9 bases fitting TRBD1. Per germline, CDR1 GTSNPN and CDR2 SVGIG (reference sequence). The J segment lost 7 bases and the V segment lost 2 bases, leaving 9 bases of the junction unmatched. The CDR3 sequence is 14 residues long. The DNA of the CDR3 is TGTGCCTGGAGTCCCCTCGGGACAGGGAGTGAGCAGTACTTC. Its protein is CAWSPLGTGSEQYF.

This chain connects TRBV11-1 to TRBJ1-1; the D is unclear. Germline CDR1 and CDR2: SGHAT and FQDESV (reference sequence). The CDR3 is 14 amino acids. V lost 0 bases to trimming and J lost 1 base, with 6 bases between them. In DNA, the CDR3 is TGTGCCAGCAGCTTAGCTGAGGGGAACACTGAAGCTTTCTTT. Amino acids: CASSLAEGNTEAFF. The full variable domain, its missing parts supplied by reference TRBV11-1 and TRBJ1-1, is EAEVAQSPRYKITEKSQAVAFWCDPISGHATLYWYRQILGQGPELLVQFQDESVVDDSQLPKDRFSAERLKGVDSTLKIQPAELGDSAMYLCASSLAEGNTEAFFGQGTRLTVV.

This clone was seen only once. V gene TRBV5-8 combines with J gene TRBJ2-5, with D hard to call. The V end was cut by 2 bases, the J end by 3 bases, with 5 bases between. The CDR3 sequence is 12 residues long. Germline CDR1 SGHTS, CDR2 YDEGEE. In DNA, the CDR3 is TGTGCCAGCAGCTTCGTGGAAGAGACCCAGTACTTC. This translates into CASSFVEETQYF.

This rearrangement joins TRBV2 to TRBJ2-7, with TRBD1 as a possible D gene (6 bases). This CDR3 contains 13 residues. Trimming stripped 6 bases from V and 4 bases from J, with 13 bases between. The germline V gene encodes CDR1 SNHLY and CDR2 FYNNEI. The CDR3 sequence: CASSGGDTYEQYF. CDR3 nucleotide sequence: TGTGCCAGCAGCGGTGGGGACACATACGAGCAGTACTTC.

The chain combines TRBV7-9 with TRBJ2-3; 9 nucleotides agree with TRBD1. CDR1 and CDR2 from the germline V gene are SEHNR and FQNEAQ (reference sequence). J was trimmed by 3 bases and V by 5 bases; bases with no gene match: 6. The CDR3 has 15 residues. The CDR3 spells CASSPRTGETDTQYF. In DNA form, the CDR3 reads TGTGCCAGCAGCCCGCGGACAGGGGAGACAGATACGCAGTATTTT.

Here the CDR3 reads CASSQGSVTLGNEQYF. The CDR3 nucleotides are TGTGCCAGCAGCCAAGGAAGTGTGACCCTGGGCAACGAGCAGTACTTC. The V gene is TRBV14, the J gene TRBJ2-7; D remains ambiguous. This CDR3 has 16 residues. Deletions cut 1 base from V and 5 bases from J, with 18 bases between. Germline V gene lookup returns CDR1 SGHDN and CDR2 FVKESK.

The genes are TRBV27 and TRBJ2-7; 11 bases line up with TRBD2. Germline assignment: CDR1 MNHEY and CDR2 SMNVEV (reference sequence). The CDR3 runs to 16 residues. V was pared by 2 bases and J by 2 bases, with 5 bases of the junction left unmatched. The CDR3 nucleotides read TGTGCCAGCAGTTTAGGGCTAGCGGGAGGAACCTACGAGCAGTACTTC. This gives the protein CASSLGLAGGTYEQYF.

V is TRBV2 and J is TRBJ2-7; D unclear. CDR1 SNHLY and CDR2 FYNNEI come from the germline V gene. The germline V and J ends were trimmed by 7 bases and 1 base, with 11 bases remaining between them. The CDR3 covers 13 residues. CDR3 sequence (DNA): TGTGCCAGCAACGTCAAGGGTTCCTACGAGCAGTACTTC. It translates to CASNVKGSYEQYF.

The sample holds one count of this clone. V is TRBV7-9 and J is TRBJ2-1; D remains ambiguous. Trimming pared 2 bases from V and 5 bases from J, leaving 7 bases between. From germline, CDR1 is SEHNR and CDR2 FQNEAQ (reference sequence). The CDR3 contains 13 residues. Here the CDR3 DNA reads TGTGCCAGCAGCTTATTTTCCAACAATGAGCAGTTCTTC. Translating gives CASSLFSNNEQFF.

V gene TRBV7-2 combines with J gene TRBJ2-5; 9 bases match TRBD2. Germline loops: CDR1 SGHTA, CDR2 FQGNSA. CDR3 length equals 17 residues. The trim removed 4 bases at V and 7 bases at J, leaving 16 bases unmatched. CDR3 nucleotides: TGTGCCAGCAGCTCCCGAGGGGGACTAGCCTCACGGGGGACCCAGTACTTC. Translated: CASSSRGGLASRGTQYF.

The DNA of the CDR3 is TGCGCCAGCAGCGAAGGACCGGGACAGGGTAACTACGAGCAGTACTTC. It is translated as CASSEGPGQGNYEQYF. The chain is built from TRBV5-1 and TRBJ2-7; 9 bases are shared with TRBD1. Germline lookup yields CDR1 SGHRS and CDR2 YFSETQ. The CDR3 extends over 16 amino acids. J gave up 3 bases and V 4 bases, and 11 bases lay outside the gene matches.

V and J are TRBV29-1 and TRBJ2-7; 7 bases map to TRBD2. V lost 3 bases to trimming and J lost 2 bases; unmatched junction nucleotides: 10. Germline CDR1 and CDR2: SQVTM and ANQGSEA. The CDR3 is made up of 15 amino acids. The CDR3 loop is CSVEIASGLAYEQYF. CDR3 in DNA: TGCAGCGTTGAGATCGCTAGCGGCCTGGCCTACGAGCAGTACTTC.

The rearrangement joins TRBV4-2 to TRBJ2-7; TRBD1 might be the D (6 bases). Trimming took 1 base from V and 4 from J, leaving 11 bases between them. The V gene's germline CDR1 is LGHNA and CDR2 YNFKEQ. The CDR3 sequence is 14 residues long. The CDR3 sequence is CASSQVGRGYEQYF. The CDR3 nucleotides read TGTGCCAGCAGCCAAGTGGGCAGGGGATACGAGCAGTACTTC.

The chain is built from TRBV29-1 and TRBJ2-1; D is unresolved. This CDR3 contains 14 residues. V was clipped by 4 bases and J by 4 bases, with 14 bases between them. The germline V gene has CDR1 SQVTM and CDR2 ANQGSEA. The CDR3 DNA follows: TGCAGCGTTGTTAGGCCGTACCGTTACAATGAGCAGTTCTTC. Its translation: CSVVRPYRYNEQFF.

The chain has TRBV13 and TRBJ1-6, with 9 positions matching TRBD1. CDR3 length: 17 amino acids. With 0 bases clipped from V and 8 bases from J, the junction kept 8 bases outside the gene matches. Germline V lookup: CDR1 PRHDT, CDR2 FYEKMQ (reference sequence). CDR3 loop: CASSLGANRGPDSPLHF. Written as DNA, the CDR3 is TGTGCCAGCAGCTTAGGCGCGAACAGGGGGCCAGATTCACCCCTCCACTTT.

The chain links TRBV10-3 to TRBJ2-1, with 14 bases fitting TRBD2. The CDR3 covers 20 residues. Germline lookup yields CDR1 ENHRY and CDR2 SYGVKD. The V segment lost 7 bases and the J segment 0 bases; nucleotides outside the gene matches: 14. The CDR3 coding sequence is TGTGCCATCACCCGGACTAGCGGGAGGCCAACACTCAACTCCTACAATGAGCAGTTCTTC. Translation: CAITRTSGRPTLNSYNEQFF.